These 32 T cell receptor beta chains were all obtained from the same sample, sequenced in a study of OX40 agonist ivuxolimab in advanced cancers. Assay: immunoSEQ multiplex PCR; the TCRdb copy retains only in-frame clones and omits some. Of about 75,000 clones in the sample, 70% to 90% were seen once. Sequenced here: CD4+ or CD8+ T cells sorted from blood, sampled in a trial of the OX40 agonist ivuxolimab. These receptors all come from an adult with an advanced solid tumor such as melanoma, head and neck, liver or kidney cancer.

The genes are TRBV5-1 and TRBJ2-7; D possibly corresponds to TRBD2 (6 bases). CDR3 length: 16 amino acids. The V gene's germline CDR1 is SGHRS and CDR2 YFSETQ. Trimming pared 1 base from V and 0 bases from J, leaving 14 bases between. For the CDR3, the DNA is TGCGCCAGCAGCTTGATGGGGGGTGGCCACTCCTACGAGCAGTACTTC. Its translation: CASSLMGGGHSYEQYF. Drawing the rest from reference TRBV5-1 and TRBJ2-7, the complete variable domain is KAGVTQTPRYLIKTRGQQVTLSCSPISGHRSVSWYQQTPGQGLQFLFEYFSETQRNKGNFPGRFSGRQFSNSRSEMNVSTLELGDSALYLCASSLMGGGHSYEQYFGPGTRLTVT.

This CDR3 reads CASKRTGLSNQPQHF. CDR3 bases: TGTGCCAGCAAACGGACGGGACTCTCCAATCAGCCCCAGCATTTT. This sequence joins TRBV2 and TRBJ1-5, with D possibly TRBD1 on 5 matching bases. The CDR3 has 15 residues. Germline V gene data show CDR1 as SNHLY and CDR2 as FYNNEI. V was cut by 7 bases and J by 3 bases, with 16 bases left in between.

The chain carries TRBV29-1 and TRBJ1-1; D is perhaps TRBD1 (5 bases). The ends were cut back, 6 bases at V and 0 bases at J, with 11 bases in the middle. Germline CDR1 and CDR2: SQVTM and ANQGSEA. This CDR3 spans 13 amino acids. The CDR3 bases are TGCAGCGTGGGGGGGGGACTGAACACTGAAGCTTTCTTT. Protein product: CSVGGGLNTEAFF.

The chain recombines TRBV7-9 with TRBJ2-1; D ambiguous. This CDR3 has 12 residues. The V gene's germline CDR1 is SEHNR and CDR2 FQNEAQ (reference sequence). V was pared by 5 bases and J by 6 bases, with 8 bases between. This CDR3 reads CASSPLTNEQFF. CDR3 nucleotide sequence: TGTGCCAGCAGCCCTCTTACCAATGAGCAGTTCTTC.

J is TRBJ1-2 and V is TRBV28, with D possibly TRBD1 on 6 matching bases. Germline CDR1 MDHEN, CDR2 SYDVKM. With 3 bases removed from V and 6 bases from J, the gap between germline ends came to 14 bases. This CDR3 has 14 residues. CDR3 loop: CASSLRGARNGYTF. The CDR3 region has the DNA TGTGCCAGCAGTTTGAGGGGGGCAAGGAATGGCTACACCTTC.

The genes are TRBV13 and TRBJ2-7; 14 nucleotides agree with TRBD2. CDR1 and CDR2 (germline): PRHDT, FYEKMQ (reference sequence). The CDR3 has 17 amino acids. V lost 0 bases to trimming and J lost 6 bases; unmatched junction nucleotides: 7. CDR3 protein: CASSLGKGLAGVGEQYF. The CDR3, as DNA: TGTGCCAGCAGCTTAGGCAAGGGACTAGCGGGAGTGGGCGAGCAGTACTTC. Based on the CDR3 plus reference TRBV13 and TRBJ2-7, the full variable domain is AAGVIQSPRHLIKEKRETATLKCYPIPRHDTVYWYQQGPGQDPQFLISFYEKMQSDKGSIPDRFSAQQFSDYHSELNMSSLELGDSALYFCASSLGKGLAGVGEQYFGPGTRLTVT.

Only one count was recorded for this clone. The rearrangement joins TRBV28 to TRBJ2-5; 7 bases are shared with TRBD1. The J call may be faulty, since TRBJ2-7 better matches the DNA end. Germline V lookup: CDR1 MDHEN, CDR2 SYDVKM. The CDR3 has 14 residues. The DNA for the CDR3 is TGTGCCAGCAGTTTTCCAGGGGGCTCCTACGAGCAGTACTTC. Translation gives CASSFPGGSYEQYF.

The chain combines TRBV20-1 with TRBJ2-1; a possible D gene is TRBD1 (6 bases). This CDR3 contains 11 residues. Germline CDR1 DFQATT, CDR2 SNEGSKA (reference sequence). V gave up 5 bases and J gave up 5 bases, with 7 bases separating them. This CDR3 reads CSAQGNNEQFF. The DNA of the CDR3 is TGCAGTGCTCAGGGGAACAATGAGCAGTTCTTC.

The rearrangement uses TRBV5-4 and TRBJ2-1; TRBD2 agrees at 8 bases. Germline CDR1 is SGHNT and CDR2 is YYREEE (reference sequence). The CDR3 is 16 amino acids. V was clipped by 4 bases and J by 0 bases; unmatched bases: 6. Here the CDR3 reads CASSPGGGSSYNEQFF. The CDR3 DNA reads TGTGCCAGCAGCCCCGGGGGGGGCAGCTCCTACAATGAGCAGTTCTTC. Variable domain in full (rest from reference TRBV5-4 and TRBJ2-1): ETGVTQSPTHLIKTRGQQVTLRCSSQSGHNTVSWYQQALGQGPQFIFQYYREEENGRGNFPPRFSGLQFPNYSSELNVNALELDDSALYLCASSPGGGSSYNEQFFGPGTRLTVL.

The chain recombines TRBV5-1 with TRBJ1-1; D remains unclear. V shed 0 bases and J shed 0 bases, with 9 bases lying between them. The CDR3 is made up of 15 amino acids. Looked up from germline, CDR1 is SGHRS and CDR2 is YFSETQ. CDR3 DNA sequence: TGCGCCAGCAGCTTGGGTCCAGGTTTGAACACTGAAGCTTTCTTT. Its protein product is CASSLGPGLNTEAFF.

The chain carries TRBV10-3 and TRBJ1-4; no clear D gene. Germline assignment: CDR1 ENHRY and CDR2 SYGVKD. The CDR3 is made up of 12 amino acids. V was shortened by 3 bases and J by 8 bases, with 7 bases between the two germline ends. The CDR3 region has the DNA TGTGCCATCAGTGATGGGATGGAAAAACTGTTTTTT. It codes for CAISDGMEKLFF.

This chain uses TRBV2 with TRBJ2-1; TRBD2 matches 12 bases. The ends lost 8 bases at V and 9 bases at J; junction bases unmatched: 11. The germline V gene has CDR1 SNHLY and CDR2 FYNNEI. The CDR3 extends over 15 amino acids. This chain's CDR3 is CASVRLAGGGGEQFF. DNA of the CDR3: TGTGCCAGCGTTCGCCTAGCGGGAGGGGGTGGTGAGCAGTTCTTC. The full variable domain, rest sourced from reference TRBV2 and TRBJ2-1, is EPEVTQTPSHQVTQMGQEVILRCVPISNHLYFYWYRQILGQKVEFLVSFYNNEISEKSEIFDDQFSVERPDGSNFTLKIRSTKLEDSAMYFCASVRLAGGGGEQFFGPGTRLTVL.

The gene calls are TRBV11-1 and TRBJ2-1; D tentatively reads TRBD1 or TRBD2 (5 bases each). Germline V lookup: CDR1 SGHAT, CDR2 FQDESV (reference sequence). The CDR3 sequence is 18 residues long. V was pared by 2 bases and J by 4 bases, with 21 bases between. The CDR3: CASSLNVWGTLLYNEQFF. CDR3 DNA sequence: TGTGCCAGCAGCTTAAATGTGTGGGGGACCTTACTTTACAATGAGCAGTTCTTC.

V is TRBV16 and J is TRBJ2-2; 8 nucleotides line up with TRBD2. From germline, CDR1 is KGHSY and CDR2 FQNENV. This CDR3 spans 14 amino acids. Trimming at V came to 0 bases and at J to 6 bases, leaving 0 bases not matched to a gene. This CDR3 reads CASSQSGLAGELFF. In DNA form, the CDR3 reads TGTGCCAGCAGCCAATCGGGACTAGCCGGGGAGCTGTTTTTT.

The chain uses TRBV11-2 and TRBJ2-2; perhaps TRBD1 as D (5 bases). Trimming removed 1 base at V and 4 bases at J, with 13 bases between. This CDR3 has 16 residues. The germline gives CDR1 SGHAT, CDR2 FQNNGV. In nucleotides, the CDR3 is TGTGCCAGCAGCTTAGTGGTGCAGGGCCTCACCGGGGAGCTGTTTTTT. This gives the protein CASSLVVQGLTGELFF.

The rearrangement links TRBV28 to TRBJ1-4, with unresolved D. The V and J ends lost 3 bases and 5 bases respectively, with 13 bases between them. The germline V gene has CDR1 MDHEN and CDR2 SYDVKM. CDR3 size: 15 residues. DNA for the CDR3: TGTGCCAGCAGTTTCCTAGGGATATGGAATGAAAAACTGTTTTTT. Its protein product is CASSFLGIWNEKLFF.

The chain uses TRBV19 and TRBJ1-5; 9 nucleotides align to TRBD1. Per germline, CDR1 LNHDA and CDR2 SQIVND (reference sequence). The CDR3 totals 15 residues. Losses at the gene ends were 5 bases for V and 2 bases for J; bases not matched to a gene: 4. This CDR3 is CASSRRDRGNQPQHF. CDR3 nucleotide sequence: TGTGCCAGTAGTCGTAGGGACAGGGGCAATCAGCCCCAGCATTTT.

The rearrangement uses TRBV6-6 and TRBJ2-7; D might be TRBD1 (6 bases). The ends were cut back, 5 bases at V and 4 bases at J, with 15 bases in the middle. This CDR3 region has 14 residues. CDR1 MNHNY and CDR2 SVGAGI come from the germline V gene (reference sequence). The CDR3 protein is CASSIYTGPYEQYF. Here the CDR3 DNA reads TGTGCCAGCAGTATATACACAGGGCCTTACGAGCAGTACTTC.

CDR3 sequence: CASSDGDTNNYGYTF. CDR3 in DNA: TGTGCCAGCAGCGACGGCGATACTAATAACTATGGCTACACCTTC. The gene calls are TRBV6-6 and TRBJ1-2; no clear D gene. V was trimmed by 6 bases and J by 1 base, leaving 15 bases between them. CDR1 MNHNY and CDR2 SVGAGI come from the germline V gene (reference sequence). This CDR3 is 15 amino acids long.

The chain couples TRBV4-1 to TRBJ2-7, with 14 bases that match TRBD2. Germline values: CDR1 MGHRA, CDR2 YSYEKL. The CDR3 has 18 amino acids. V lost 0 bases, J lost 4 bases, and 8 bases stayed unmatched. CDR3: CASSQETSGRAVVYEQYF. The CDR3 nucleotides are TGCGCCAGCAGCCAAGAGACTAGCGGGAGGGCCGTAGTTTACGAGCAGTACTTC.

CDR3 amino acids: CASRSDRDGSYEQYF. DNA of the CDR3: TGTGCCAGCAGATCGGACCGGGACGGCTCCTACGAGCAGTACTTC. The chain has TRBV5-6 and TRBJ2-7; D might be TRBD1 or TRBD2, each matching 5 bases. The CDR3 runs 15 residues. V shed 5 bases and J shed 0 bases, with 15 bases lying between them. CDR1 and CDR2 from the germline V gene are SGHDT and YYEEEE.

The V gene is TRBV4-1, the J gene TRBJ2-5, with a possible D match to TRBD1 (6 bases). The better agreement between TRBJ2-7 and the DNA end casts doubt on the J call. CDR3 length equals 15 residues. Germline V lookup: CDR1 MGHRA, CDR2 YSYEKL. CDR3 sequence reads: CASSRTGTMAYEQYF. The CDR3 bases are TGCGCCAGCAGCCGGACCGGGACAATGGCCTACGAGCAGTACTTC.

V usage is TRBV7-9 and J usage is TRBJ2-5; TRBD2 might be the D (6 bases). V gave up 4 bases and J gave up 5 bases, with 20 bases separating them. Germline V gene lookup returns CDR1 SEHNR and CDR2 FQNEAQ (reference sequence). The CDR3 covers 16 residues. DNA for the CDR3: TGTGCCAGCAGCTCCTTAGTCGGACTATCTGTGGAGACCCAGTACTTC. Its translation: CASSSLVGLSVETQYF. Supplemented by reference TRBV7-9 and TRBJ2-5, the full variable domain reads DTGVSQNPRHKITKRGQNVTFRCDPISEHNRLYWYRQTLGQGPEFLTYFQNEAQLEKSRLLSDRFSAERPKGSFSTLEIQRTEQGDSAMYLCASSSLVGLSVETQYFGPGTRLLVL.

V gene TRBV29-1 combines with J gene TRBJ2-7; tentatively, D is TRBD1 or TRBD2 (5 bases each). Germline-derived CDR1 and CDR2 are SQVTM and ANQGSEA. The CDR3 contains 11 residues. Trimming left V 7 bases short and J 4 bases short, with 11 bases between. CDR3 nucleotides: TGCAGCGCGGGACCCCAGTACGAGCAGTACTTC. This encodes CSAGPQYEQYF.

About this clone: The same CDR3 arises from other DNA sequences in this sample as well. CDR3 DNA: TGTGCCAGCAGTTTATCTGCAGGCACAGATACGCAGTATTTT. It is translated as CASSLSAGTDTQYF. The rearrangement uses TRBV27 and TRBJ2-3; D unclear. Germline V gives CDR1 MNHEY, CDR2 SMNVEV (reference sequence). The CDR3 contains 14 residues. Trimming left V 0 bases short and J 1 base short, with 5 bases between.

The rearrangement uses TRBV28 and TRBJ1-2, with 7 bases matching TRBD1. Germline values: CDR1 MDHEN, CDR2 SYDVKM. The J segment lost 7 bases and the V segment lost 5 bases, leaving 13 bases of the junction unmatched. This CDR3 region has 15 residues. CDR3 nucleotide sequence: TGTGCCAGCAGTCTACTTAGGAGGGGGCTGGGTGGCTACACCTTC. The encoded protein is CASSLLRRGLGGYTF.

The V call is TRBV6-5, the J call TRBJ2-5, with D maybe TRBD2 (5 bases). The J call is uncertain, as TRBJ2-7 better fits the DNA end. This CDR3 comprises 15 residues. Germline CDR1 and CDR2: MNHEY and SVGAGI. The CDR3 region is CASSYSSDSTYEQYF. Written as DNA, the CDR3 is TGTGCCAGCAGTTACTCGTCGGACTCAACCTACGAGCAGTACTTC.

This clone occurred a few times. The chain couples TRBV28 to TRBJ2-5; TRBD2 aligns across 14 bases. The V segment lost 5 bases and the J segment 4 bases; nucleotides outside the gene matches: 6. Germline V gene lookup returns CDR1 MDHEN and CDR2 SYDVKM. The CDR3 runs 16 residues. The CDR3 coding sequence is TGTGCCAGCAGTCAGGGACTAGCGGGAGTCGGAGAGACCCAGTACTTC. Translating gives CASSQGLAGVGETQYF.

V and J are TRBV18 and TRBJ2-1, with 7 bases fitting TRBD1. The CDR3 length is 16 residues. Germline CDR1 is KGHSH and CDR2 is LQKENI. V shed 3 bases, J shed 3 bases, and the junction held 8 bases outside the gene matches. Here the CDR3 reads CASSPLSGGDYNEQFF. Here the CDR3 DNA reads TGTGCCAGCTCACCCTTATCAGGGGGAGACTACAATGAGCAGTTCTTC.

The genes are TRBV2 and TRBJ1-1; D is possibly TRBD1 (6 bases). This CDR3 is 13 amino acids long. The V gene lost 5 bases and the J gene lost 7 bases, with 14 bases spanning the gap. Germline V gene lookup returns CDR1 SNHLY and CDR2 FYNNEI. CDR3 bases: TGTGCCAGCAGTCCACGGACAGCAGATGAAGCTTTCTTT. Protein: CASSPRTADEAFF.

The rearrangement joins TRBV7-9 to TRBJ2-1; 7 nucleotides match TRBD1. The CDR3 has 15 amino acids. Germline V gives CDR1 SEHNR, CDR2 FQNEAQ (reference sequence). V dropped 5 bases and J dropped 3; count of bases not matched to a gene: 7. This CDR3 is CASSPFRQGYNEQFF. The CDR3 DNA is TGTGCCAGCAGCCCCTTCCGACAGGGCTACAATGAGCAGTTCTTC.

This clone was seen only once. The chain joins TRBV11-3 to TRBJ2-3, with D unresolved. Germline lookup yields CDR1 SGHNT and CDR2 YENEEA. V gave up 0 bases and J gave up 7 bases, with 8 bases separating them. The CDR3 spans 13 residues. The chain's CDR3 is CASSLDPAYTQYF. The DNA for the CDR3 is TGTGCCAGCAGCTTAGATCCCGCTTATACGCAGTATTTT.